Listed below are T cell receptor beta chains from one sample, sequenced in a study of T cells in Graves' hyperthyroidism and ophthalmopathy. TCRdb ran MiXCR on the multiplex PCR reads and lists one entry per CDR3 protein. Of 400,000 or so distinct CDR3 sequences listed, about 14% were seen once; the top ten hold 15% to 20%. The specimen was blood. All receptors come from a woman aged 25 to 39 with Graves' ophthalmopathy. The CDR3 runs from the conserved cysteine through the conserved F or W. A D gene is named only where the DNA matches it firmly. A clone size is listed for some rows: how often the clone was seen (once, few, many), or a class if it is expanded.

d_gene	v_gene	abundance	j_gene	CDR3aa	CDR3nt
NA	TRBV29-1	few	TRBJ1-6	CSAVGRRGYNSPLHF	TGCAGCGCCGTGGGCAGGAGGGGGTATAATTCACCCCTCCACTTT
TRBD1	TRBV10-2	NA	TRBJ2-5	CASRDREETQYF	TGCGCCAGCAGGGACAGGGAAGAGACCCAGTACTTC
NA	TRBV29-1	NA	TRBJ2-3	CSVEGRGDTQYF	TGCAGCGTAGAAGGACGCGGAGATACGCAGTATTTT
NA	TRBV6-1	many	TRBJ1-5	CASSLRDEVQPQHF	TGTGCCAGCAGCCTCCGGGACGAGGTGCAACCCCAGCATTTT
TRBD1	TRBV2	many	TRBJ2-3	CAVPGQPTDTQYF	TGTGCCGTTCCGGGACAGCCCACAGATACGCAGTATTTT
NA	TRBV3-1	many	TRBJ1-1	CASSQGVRTEAFF	TGTGCCAGCAGCCAGGGGGTCAGAACTGAAGCTTTCTTT
NA	TRBV2	many	TRBJ2-1	CASSERRDNEQFF	TGTGCCAGCAGTGAAAGGCGAGACAATGAGCAGTTCTTC
TRBD2	TRBV20-1	NA	TRBJ2-1	CSAFSRTSGESYNEQFF	TGCAGTGCTTTCTCGCGGACTAGCGGGGAGTCCTACAATGAGCAGTTCTTC
NA	TRBV7-2	many	TRBJ2-3	CASSFPWESYTQYF	TGTGCCAGCAGCTTCCCGTGGGAGTCCTATACGCAGTATTTT
TRBD1	TRBV11-3	many	TRBJ2-5	CASSVGGTGGSETQYF	TGTGCCAGCAGCGTCGGAGGGACAGGGGGATCAGAGACCCAGTACTTC
TRBD1	TRBV7-9	NA	TRBJ2-1	CASSSRDRTYNEQFF	TGTGCCAGCAGCTCCCGGGACAGGACCTACAATGAGCAGTTCTTC
NA	TRBV9	many	TRBJ2-5	CASSAGEWTAQETQYF	TGTGCCAGCAGCGCCGGAGAATGGACAGCCCAAGAGACCCAGTACTTC
NA	TRBV30	NA	TRBJ2-5	CALGGPVGETQYF	TGTGCCTTGGGGGGGCCGGTTGGTGAGACCCAGTACTTC
TRBD2	TRBV20-1	many	TRBJ2-1	CSARDATSGNYNEQFF	TGCAGTGCTAGAGATGCGACTAGCGGAAACTACAATGAGCAGTTCTTC
NA	TRBV7-2	NA	TRBJ1-2	CASSPRPGTSGGARDGYTF	TGTGCCAGCAGCCCCCGGCCCGGGACTAGCGGGGGGGCGAGGGATGGCTACACCTTC
NA	TRBV4-1	NA	TRBJ2-3	CASSPGPADTQYF	TGCGCCAGCAGCCCCGGACCAGCAGATACGCAGTATTTT